The next 17 T cell receptor beta chains were all read from a single sample in a study of T cells in Graves' hyperthyroidism and ophthalmopathy. Amplified TCR beta CDR3 regions came from RNA transcripts. The study used the HTBI primer set for a first-round RT-PCR of the TCR CDR3. Via MiXCR, TCRdb re-called the multiplex PCR reads, giving one row per CDR3 protein. The sample lists some 600,000 distinct CDR3 sequences, around 13% occurring once. The specimen was blood. The source of these receptors is a woman under 40 with Graves' hyperthyroidism that later progressed to Graves' ophthalmopathy.

This clonotype was seen repeatedly, ten times or more. The chain joins TRBV30 to TRBJ2-5, with D tentatively TRBD1 or TRBD2 (7 bases each). CDR3 length: 13 residues. The germline V and J ends were trimmed by 3 bases and 8 bases, with 16 bases remaining between them. CDR1 is GTSNPN and CDR2 is SVGIG in the germline V gene (reference sequence). The chain's CDR3 is CAWSRQGGGTQYF. The CDR3 DNA is TGTGCCTGGAGCCGACAGGGAGGGGGCACCCAGTACTTC. Full variable domain (outside the CDR3, taken from reference TRBV30 and TRBJ2-5): SQTIHQWPATLVQPVGSPLSLECTVEGTSNPNLYWYRQAAGRGLQLLFYSVGIGQISSEVPQNLSASRPQDRQFILSSKKLLLSDSGFYLCAWSRQGGGTQYFGPGTRLLVL.

The rearrangement joins TRBV30 to TRBJ2-3; the match to TRBD2 covers 9 bases. V lost 3 bases and J lost 5; bases outside the gene matches: 0. Germline values: CDR1 GTSNPN, CDR2 SVGIG (reference sequence). The CDR3 length is 12 residues. The CDR3 sequence is CAWRLAGDTQYF. CDR3 sequence (DNA): TGTGCCTGGAGACTAGCGGGAGATACGCAGTATTTT. Using reference TRBV30 and TRBJ2-3 for the parts outside the CDR3, the full variable domain is SQTIHQWPATLVQPVGSPLSLECTVEGTSNPNLYWYRQAAGRGLQLLFYSVGIGQISSEVPQNLSASRPQDRQFILSSKKLLLSDSGFYLCAWRLAGDTQYFGPGTRLTVL.

This clonotype was observed a few times. The chain joins TRBV6-6 to TRBJ2-3; 8 bases are a match to TRBD1. This CDR3 comprises 18 residues. Germline assignment: CDR1 MNHNY and CDR2 SVGAGI (reference sequence). Trimming cost V 2 bases and J 0 bases; bases outside gene matches: 10. CDR3 loop: CASSYIALGQGSTDTQYF. The CDR3 DNA is TGTGCCAGCAGTTACATAGCTCTCGGACAGGGAAGCACAGATACGCAGTATTTT.

In this sample, this clonotype turned up many times. V gene TRBV10-3 combines with J gene TRBJ1-1; 8 bases match TRBD1. V was pared by 0 bases and J by 6 bases, with 6 bases of the junction left unmatched. Germline V gives CDR1 ENHRY, CDR2 SYGVKD. The length of the CDR3 is 15 residues. The DNA for the CDR3 is TGTGCCATCAGTGAGTCGGGGGGACAGGCTTCTGAAGCTTTCTTT. Its protein product is CAISESGGQASEAFF.

This clonotype was seen many times. The genes are TRBV28 and TRBJ1-5; TRBD1 matches 7 bases. Germline V gene sequence: CDR1 MDHEN, CDR2 SYDVKM. CDR3 size: 15 residues. The junction had 11 bases not matched to a gene; V was cut back by 5 bases and J by 7 bases. CDR3 sequence: CASSTTGLGRQPQHF. The DNA of the CDR3 is TGTGCCAGCAGTACGACAGGGCTGGGGAGGCAGCCCCAGCATTTT.

The chain carries TRBV24-1 and TRBJ1-5; perhaps TRBD1 as D (5 bases). V was cut by 7 bases and J by 3 bases, with 12 bases left in between. Germline CDR1 KGHDR, CDR2 SFDVKD. This CDR3 contains 14 residues. The CDR3 reads CATSPGGINQPQHF. The CDR3 region has the DNA TGTGCCACCAGCCCGGGGGGGATCAATCAGCCCCAGCATTTT.

This clonotype was seen ten or more times. This chain links TRBV28 with TRBJ1-1; D gene unclear. The germline V and J ends were trimmed by 2 bases and 1 base, with 8 bases remaining between them. This CDR3 is built from 14 residues. Looked up from germline, CDR1 is MDHEN and CDR2 is SYDVKM. This CDR3 is CASSLGARNTEAFF. Written as DNA, the CDR3 is TGTGCCAGCAGTTTAGGAGCAAGGAACACTGAAGCTTTCTTT.

This clonotype was found many times. The chain couples TRBV2 to TRBJ1-2; TRBD1 aligns across 8 bases. CDR1 is SNHLY, CDR2 FYNNEI, per germline. Trimming took 2 bases from V and 3 from J; bases not matched to a gene: 11. The length of the CDR3 is 17 residues. For the CDR3, the DNA is TGTGCCAGCAGTGAAAGCCGGACAGGGTTTCGTCACTATGGCTACACCTTC. It codes for CASSESRTGFRHYGYTF.

This clonotype came up many times. The V call is TRBV3-1, the J call TRBJ2-4, with D unresolved. Trimming cost V 4 bases and J 10 bases, with 8 bases left between them. There are 11 residues in the CDR3. Germline values: CDR1 LGHDT, CDR2 YNNKEL (reference sequence). The chain's CDR3 is CASSLLGIQYF. The CDR3 coding sequence is TGTGCCAGCAGCCTCCTTGGGATTCAGTACTTC.

This clonotype came up many times. The chain is built from TRBV2 and TRBJ1-5; D is perhaps TRBD1 (5 bases). Germline CDR1 is SNHLY and CDR2 is FYNNEI. The length of the CDR3 is 14 residues. The V end lost 5 bases, the J end lost 0 bases, and 8 bases lay between the germline ends. The CDR3 protein is CASSTGYSNQPQHF. In nucleotides, the CDR3 is TGTGCCAGCAGTACAGGATATAGCAATCAGCCCCAGCATTTT. Filled out from reference TRBV2 and TRBJ1-5, the complete variable domain reads EPEVTQTPSHQVTQMGQEVILRCVPISNHLYFYWYRQILGQKVEFLVSFYNNEISEKSEIFDDQFSVERPDGSNFTLKIRSTKLEDSAMYFCASSTGYSNQPQHFGDGTRLSIL.

At least ten counts were recorded for this clonotype. V is TRBV11-3 and J is TRBJ2-2, with a weak D call TRBD2 (6 bases). CDR1 and CDR2 from the germline V gene are SGHNT and YENEEA. The CDR3 is 16 residues long. The ends were cut back, 0 bases at V and 3 bases at J, with 11 bases in the middle. This CDR3 is CASSLEGGVYTGELFF. CDR3 sequence (DNA): TGTGCCAGCAGCTTAGAAGGAGGGGTATACACCGGGGAGCTGTTTTTT.

This chain connects TRBV20-1 to TRBJ2-5, with 14 bases fitting TRBD2. Germline values: CDR1 DFQATT, CDR2 SNEGSKA (reference sequence). The CDR3 length is 19 residues. V shed 1 base and J 0 bases; nucleotides not matched to a gene: 10. The chain's CDR3 is CSARGVTSGRASYQETQYF. The DNA of the CDR3 is TGCAGTGCTAGAGGGGTGACTAGCGGGAGGGCCTCGTACCAAGAGACCCAGTACTTC.

In this sample, this clonotype turned up many times. The rearrangement joins TRBV28 to TRBJ2-1; D is undetermined. The germline CDR1 and CDR2 sequences are MDHEN and SYDVKM. There are 18 residues in the CDR3. Trimming shortened V by 3 bases and J by 0 bases, and 18 bases separated the two germline ends. The CDR3 bases are TGTGCCAGCAGTTTCCCCAAGCCCGGGCCGACCTCCTACAATGAGCAGTTCTTC. It encodes CASSFPKPGPTSYNEQFF.

There are many counts of this clonotype. The genes are TRBV6-1 and TRBJ1-2; D gene uncertain. Trimming left V 7 bases short and J 5 bases short, with 11 bases between. This CDR3 is 12 amino acids long. Germline-derived CDR1 and CDR2 are MNHNS and SASEGT. The CDR3 sequence: CASTSLGYGYTF. The CDR3 nucleotides read TGTGCCAGCACAAGCCTTGGGTATGGCTACACCTTC.

This clonotype was counted ten times or more. The CDR3 coding sequence is TGTGCCAGCAGCTCCGGGACTGTGTCTTCTTACGAGCAGTACTTC. Protein product: CASSSGTVSSYEQYF. J is TRBJ2-7 and V is TRBV7-2, with D possibly TRBD2 on 6 matching bases. Germline CDR1 reads SGHTA; CDR2 reads FQGNSA. The CDR3 sequence is 15 residues long. V was shortened by 4 bases and J by 4 bases, with 17 bases between the two germline ends.

Many counts were recorded for this clonotype. The chain combines TRBV10-3 with TRBJ2-2; no firm D call. The CDR3 totals 14 residues. The germline V gene encodes CDR1 ENHRY and CDR2 SYGVKD. With 0 bases removed from V and 7 bases from J, the gap between germline ends came to 9 bases. Written as DNA, the CDR3 is TGTGCCATCAGTGAGTCGGCGGCTTTCGGGGAGCTGTTTTTT. It codes for CAISESAAFGELFF.

J is TRBJ2-5 and V is TRBV7-3, with TRBD2 matching over 12 bases. Trimming took 2 bases from V and 5 from J; bases not matched to a gene: 6. Looked up from germline, CDR1 is SGHTA and CDR2 is FQGTGA. This CDR3 is 16 amino acids long. The CDR3 DNA reads as TGTGCCAGCAGCTTAGGGCTAGCGGGAGGGTCGGAGACCCAGTACTTC. This translates into CASSLGLAGGSETQYF. The full variable domain, in which reference TRBV7-3 and TRBJ2-5 provide the parts outside the CDR3, is GAGVSQTPSNKVTEKGKYVELRCDPISGHTALYWYRQSLGQGPEFLIYFQGTGAADDSGLPNDRFFAVRPEGSVSTLKIQRTERGDSAVYLCASSLGLAGGSETQYFGPGTRLLVL.